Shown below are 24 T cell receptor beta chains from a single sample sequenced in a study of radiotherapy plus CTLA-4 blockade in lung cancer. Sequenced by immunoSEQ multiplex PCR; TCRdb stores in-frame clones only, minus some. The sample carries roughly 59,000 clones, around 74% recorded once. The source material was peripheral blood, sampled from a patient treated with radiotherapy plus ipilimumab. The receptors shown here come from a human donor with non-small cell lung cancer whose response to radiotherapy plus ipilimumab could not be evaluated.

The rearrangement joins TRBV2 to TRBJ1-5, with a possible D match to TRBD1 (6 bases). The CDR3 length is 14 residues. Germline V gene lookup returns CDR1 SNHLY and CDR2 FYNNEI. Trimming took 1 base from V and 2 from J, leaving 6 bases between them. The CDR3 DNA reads TGTGCCAGCAGTGAAGACAGGGGCAATCAGCCCCAGCATTTT. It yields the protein CASSEDRGNQPQHF. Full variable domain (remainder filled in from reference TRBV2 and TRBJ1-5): EPEVTQTPSHQVTQMGQEVILRCVPISNHLYFYWYRQILGQKVEFLVSFYNNEISEKSEIFDDQFSVERPDGSNFTLKIRSTKLEDSAMYFCASSEDRGNQPQHFGDGTRLSIL.

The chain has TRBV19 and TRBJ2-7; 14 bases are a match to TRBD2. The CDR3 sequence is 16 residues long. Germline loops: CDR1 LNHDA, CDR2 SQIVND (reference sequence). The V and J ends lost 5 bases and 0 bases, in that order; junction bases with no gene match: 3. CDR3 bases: TGTGCCAGTAGTGTAGGGACTAGCGGGAGCTCCTACGAGCAGTACTTC. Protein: CASSVGTSGSSYEQYF.

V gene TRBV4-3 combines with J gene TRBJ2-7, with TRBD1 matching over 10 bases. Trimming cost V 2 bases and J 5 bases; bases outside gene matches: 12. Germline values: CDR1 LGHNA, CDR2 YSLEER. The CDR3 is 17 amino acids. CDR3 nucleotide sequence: TGCGCCAGCAGCCAATTGGTATCCGGGACAGGGGACCACGAGCAGTACTTC. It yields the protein CASSQLVSGTGDHEQYF.

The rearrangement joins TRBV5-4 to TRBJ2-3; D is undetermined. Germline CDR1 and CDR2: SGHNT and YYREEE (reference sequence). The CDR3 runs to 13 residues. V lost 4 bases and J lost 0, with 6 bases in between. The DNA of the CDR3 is TGTGCCAGCAGCCAAACTAGCACAGATACGCAGTATTTT. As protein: CASSQTSTDTQYF.

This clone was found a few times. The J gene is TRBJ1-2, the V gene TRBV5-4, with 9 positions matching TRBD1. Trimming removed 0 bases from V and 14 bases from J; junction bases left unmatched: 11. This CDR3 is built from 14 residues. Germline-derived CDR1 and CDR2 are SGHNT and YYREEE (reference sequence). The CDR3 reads CASSLGLGQGMRTF. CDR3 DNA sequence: TGTGCCAGCAGCTTGGGACTAGGACAGGGGATGAGGACCTTC.

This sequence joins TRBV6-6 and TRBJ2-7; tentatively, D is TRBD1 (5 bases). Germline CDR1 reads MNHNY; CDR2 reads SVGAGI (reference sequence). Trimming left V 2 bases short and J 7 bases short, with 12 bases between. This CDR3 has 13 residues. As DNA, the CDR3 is TGTGCCAGCAGTTACGGCCAGGGTGGTGAGCAGTACTTC. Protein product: CASSYGQGGEQYF.

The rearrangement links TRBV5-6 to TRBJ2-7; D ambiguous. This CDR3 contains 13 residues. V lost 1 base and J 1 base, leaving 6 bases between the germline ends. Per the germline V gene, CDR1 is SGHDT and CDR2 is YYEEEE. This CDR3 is CASSLLKSYEQYF. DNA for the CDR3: TGTGCCAGCAGCTTGTTAAAATCCTACGAGCAGTACTTC. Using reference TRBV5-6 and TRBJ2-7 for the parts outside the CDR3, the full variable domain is DAGVTQSPTHLIKTRGQQVTLRCSPKSGHDTVSWYQQALGQGPQFIFQYYEEEERQRGNFPDRFSGHQFPNYSSELNVNALLLGDSALYLCASSLLKSYEQYFGPGTRLTVT.

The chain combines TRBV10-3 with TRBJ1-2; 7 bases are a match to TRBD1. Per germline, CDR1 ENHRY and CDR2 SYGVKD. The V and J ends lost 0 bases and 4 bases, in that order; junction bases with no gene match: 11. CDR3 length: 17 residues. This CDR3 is CAISESKGQPTGYGYTF. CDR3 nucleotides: TGTGCCATCAGTGAGTCGAAGGGACAGCCAACCGGCTATGGCTACACCTTC.

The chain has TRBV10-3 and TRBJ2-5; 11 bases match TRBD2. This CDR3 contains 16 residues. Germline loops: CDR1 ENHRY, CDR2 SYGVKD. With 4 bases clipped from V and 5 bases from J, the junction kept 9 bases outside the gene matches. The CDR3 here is CAISGLSGGAGETQYF. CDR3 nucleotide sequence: TGTGCCATCAGTGGACTTAGCGGGGGGGCCGGTGAGACCCAGTACTTC.

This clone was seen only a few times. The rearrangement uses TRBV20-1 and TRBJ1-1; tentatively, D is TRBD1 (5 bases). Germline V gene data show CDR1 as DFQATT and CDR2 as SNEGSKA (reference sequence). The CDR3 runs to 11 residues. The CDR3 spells CSAVMGHEAFF. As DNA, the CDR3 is TGCAGCGCAGTTATGGGGCATGAAGCTTTCTTT.

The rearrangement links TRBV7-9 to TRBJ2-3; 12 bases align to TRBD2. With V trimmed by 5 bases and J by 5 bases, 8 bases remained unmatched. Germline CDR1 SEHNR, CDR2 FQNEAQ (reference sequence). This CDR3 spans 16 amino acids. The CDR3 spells CASSPRLAGAGDTQYF. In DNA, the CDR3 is TGTGCCAGCAGCCCGCGACTAGCGGGAGCCGGAGATACGCAGTATTTT.

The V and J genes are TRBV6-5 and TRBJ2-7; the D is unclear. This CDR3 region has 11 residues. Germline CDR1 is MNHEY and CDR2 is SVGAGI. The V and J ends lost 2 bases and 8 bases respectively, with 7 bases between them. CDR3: CASSYPPQQYF. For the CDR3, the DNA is TGTGCCAGCAGTTACCCCCCTCAGCAGTACTTC.

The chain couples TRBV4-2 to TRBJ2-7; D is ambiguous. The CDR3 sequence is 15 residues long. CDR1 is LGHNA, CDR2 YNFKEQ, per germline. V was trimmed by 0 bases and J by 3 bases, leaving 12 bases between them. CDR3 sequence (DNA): TGTGCCAGCAGCCAAGATTCGGCGGTTTACTACGAGCAGTACTTC. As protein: CASSQDSAVYYEQYF.

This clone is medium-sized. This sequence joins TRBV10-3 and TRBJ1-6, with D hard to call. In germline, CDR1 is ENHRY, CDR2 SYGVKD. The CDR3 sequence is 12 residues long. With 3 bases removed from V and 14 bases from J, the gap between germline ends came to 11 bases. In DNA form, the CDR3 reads TGTGCCATCAGTGAATTACGGGAATCCCTCCACTTT. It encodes CAISELRESLHF.

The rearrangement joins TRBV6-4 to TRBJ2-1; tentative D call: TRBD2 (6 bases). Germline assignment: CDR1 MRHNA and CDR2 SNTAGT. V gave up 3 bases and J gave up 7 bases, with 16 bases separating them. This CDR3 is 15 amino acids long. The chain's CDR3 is CASSEGERGGNEQFF. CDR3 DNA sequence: TGTGCCAGCAGTGAGGGCGAACGGGGAGGAAATGAGCAGTTCTTC.

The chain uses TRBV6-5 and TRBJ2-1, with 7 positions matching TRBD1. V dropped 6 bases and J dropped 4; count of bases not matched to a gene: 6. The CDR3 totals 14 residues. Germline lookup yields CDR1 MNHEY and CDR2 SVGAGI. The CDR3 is CASRRQGSYNEQFF. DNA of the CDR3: TGTGCCAGCAGGCGACAGGGCAGTTACAATGAGCAGTTCTTC.

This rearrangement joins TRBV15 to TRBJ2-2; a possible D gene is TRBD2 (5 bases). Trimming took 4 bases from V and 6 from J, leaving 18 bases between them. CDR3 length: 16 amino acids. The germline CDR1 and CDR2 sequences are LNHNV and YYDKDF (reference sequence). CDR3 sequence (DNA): TGTGCCACCAGCAACCCCTTAAGAGGGTGGCCCGGGGAGCTGTTTTTT. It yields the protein CATSNPLRGWPGELFF.

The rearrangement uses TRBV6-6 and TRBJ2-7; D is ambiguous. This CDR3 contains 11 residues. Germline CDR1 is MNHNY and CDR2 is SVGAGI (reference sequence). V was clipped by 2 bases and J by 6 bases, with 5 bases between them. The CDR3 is CASSYRGEQYF. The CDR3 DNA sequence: TGTGCCAGCAGTTACCGCGGCGAGCAGTACTTC.

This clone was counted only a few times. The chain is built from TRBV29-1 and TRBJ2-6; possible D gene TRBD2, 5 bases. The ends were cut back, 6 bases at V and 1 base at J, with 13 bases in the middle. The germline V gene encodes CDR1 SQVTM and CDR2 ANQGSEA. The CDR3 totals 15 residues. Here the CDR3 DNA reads TGCAGCGTCCACCCCGTAGCGTCTGGGGCCAACGTCCTGACTTTC. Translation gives CSVHPVASGANVLTF.

In nucleotides, the CDR3 is TGTGCCAGCAGCCCCTGGGGACTTAACTATGGCTACACCTTC. It translates to CASSPWGLNYGYTF. The chain is built from TRBV7-6 and TRBJ1-2, with D tentatively TRBD1 (5 bases). The germline V gene has CDR1 SGHVS and CDR2 FNYEAQ. The CDR3 consists of 14 residues. The germline V and J ends were trimmed by 5 bases and 1 base, with 11 bases remaining between them. The full variable domain, its missing parts supplied by reference TRBV7-6 and TRBJ1-2, is GAGVSQSPRYKVTKRGQDVALRCDPISGHVSLYWYRQALGQGPEFLTYFNYEAQQDKSGLPNDRFSAERPEGSISTLTIQRTEQRDSAMYRCASSPWGLNYGYTFGSGTRLTVV.

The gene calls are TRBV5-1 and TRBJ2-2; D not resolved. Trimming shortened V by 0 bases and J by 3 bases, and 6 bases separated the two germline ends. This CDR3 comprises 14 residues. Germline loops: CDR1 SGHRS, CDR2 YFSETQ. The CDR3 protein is CASSLGADTGELFF. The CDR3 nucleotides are TGCGCCAGCAGCTTGGGTGCGGACACCGGGGAGCTGTTTTTT.

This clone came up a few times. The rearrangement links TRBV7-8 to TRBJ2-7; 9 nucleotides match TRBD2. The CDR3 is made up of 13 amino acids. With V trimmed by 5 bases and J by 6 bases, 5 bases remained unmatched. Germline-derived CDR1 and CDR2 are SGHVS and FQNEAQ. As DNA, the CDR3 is TGTGCCAGCAGCCCGCGGACTAGCGCCGAGCAGTACTTC. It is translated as CASSPRTSAEQYF. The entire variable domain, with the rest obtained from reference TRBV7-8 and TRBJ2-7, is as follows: GAGVSQSPRYKVAKRGQDVALRCDPISGHVSLFWYQQALGQGPEFLTYFQNEAQLDKSGLPSDRFFAERPEGSVSTLKIQRTQQEDSAVYLCASSPRTSAEQYFGPGTRLTVT.

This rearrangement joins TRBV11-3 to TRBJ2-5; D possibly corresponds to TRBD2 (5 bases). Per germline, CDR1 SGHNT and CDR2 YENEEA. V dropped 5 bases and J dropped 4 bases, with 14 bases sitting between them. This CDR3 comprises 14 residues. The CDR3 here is CASSVSGERETQYF. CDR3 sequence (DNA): TGTGCCAGCAGCGTATCCGGGGAGAGAGAGACCCAGTACTTC.

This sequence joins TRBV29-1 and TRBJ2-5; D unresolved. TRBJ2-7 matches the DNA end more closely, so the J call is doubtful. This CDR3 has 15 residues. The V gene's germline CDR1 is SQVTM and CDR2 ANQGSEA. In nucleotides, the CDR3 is TGCAGCGTTGAAGACGGTGGGTCCCCCTACTACGAGCAGTACTTC. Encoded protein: CSVEDGGSPYYEQYF.